The rows below give T cell receptor beta chains drawn from one sample of a study of PD-L1 blockade in urothelial cancer. Repertoires were generated with immunoSEQ multiplex PCR, while TCRdb's copy carries only in-frame clones and drops some. The table has roughly 40,000 clones, roughly nine tenths seen once. This specimen consisted of PBMCs, obtained around atezolizumab (anti-PD-L1) treatment. The receptor source for this set is a woman aged 60-70 years with urothelial cancer. Both conserved end residues are part of each CDR3. D genes are given only for firm matches. Only part of the rows carry a size: once, few, many, or a class if the clone is expanded.

abundance	j_gene	d_gene	v_gene	CDR3nt	CDR3aa
-	TRBJ2-7	-	TRBV19	TGTGCCAGTAGTATGGACAGCAGCTCCTACGAGCAGTACTTC	CASSMDSSSYEQYF
once	TRBJ2-2	-	TRBV11-2	TGTGCCAGCAGCTCTGACGGACTCGCCACCGGGGAGCTGTTTTTT	CASSSDGLATGELFF
-	TRBJ1-3	-	TRBV12-5	TGTGCTAGCAATCAGGGGCAAGGAAACACCATATATTTT	CASNQGQGNTIYF
-	TRBJ2-1	TRBD2	TRBV5-1	TGCGCCAGCAGTTCCCAACCGGGAGGGCGAAATGAGCAGTTCTTC	CASSSQPGGRNEQFF
-	TRBJ2-7	-	TRBV10-3	TGTGCCATCAGTGGGGCGCTCGCGAACGAGCAGTACTTC	CAISGALANEQYF
-	TRBJ1-2	-	TRBV7-2	TGTGCCAGCAGCACACGGACAGCTTCTAACTATGGCTACACCTTC	CASSTRTASNYGYTF
-	TRBJ2-3	TRBD2	TRBV5-1	TGCGCCAGCAGCTTATCGGCGGGAGGGCCGGCAGATACGCAGTATTTT	CASSLSAGGPADTQYF
-	TRBJ2-1	TRBD2	TRBV29-1	TGCAGCGTTGCGAGGTCTAGCGGATGGGGTGAGCAGTTCTTC	CSVARSSGWGEQFF
-	TRBJ2-7	TRBD2	TRBV7-3	TGTGCCAGCAGCTTAGGCAGCGGGAGTTACGAGCAGTACTTC	CASSLGSGSYEQYF
-	TRBJ1-5	-	TRBV19	TGTGCCAGTAGTTTGGACAGTTATAGCAATCAGCCCCAGCATTTT	CASSLDSYSNQPQHF
-	TRBJ1-2	TRBD1	TRBV2	TGTGCCAGCATGAGGACAGGAGTACTTAACTATGGCTACACCTTC	CASMRTGVLNYGYTF
-	TRBJ2-3	-	TRBV7-3	TGTGCCAGCAGCTCAACCGGGACAGGCGGGGGAGATACGCAGTATTTT	CASSSTGTGGGDTQYF
-	TRBJ2-7	-	TRBV10-2	TGCGCCAGCAGTGCATCCTACGAGCAGTACTTC	CASSASYEQYF
-	TRBJ2-7	-	TRBV4-1	TGCGCCAGCAGCCAAGCTGGGGGCCAAAGCTACGAGCAGTACTTC	CASSQAGGQSYEQYF
-	TRBJ2-3	-	TRBV5-4	TGTGCCAGCAGCGGCAGTTTCCGGGGCACAGATACGCAGTATTTT	CASSGSFRGTDTQYF
-	TRBJ2-3	TRBD2	TRBV5-1	TGCGCCACTGCGCGGGGGGGGCGCACAGATACGCAGTATTTT	CATARGGRTDTQYF